The entry below gives a single T cell receptor (beta chain) sequence along with its context. In its sample, this clonotype was seen many times. Its recognized antigen is unknown. No quality values exist for individual bases; no much larger clone is one base distant. CDR1 and CDR2, per the germline V gene, are MDHEN and SYDVKM. V is shortened by 6 bases, J by 2 bases, and the region joining them spans 14 bases. The CDR3 spans 14 residues, from the cysteine through the phenylalanine. Only the CDR3 portion is preserved as DNA: 42 bases, with reading frame beginning at the first base. Receptors were amplified or captured by 5' RACE. The reads were generated on an Illumina HiSeq 2000. Template switching introduced a universal primer binding site; the final cDNA contained a unique molecular identifier, enabling accurate counting of TCR cDNA molecules. Specific primers in the conserved constant-segment region were used to synthesize first-strand cDNA for TCR alpha and beta chains. To control for contamination, every cDNA library carried two barcodes: a SMART-Mk sample barcode plus Illumina barcodes. Two successive PCR steps introduced TruSeq adapter sequences along with Illumina sample barcodes. The Illumina HiSeq platform was used with custom primers to sequence TCR alpha and beta cDNA libraries. Per the authors' processing: Raw reads were processed with MiGEC to extract unique molecular identifiers, and MiXCR was used to determine CDR3 positions. Recombination models were inferred per individual with the repgenHMM and IGoR tools using an EM algorithm. The analysis of shared clonotypes was done with the tcR package in R, with sharing normalized by the product of cloneset sizes. To study raw recombination without the effects of thymic and clonal selection, out-of-frame nonproductive sequences were analyzed. TCRdb took the public reads, trimmed them with fastp at Q25, ran MiXCR for clone calling and kept in-frame beta chains. Entries that share a CDR3 protein sequence are merged under the most common genes and DNA. V and J calls and clone size were set by TCRdb, not the authors. This sample holds roughly 240,000 distinct CDR3 sequences; 7% to 8.5% were observed only once. The top ten clones comprise around 5.4% of the sample.

Every donor in the study was a healthy Caucasian. Three pairs of female monozygotic twins, all aged roughly 18 to 30 years, made up the twin cohort. Positive isolation kits from Invitrogen were used to isolate the CD4+ and CD8+ T cell populations. These data belong to a study of identical twins listed by TCRdb under 2016. For the wider study: To test whether fetal clonotypes persist, the study used deep sequencing on TCR alpha and beta repertoires from monozygotic twins, unrelated adults of various ages, and cord blood. Replicate twin experiments were performed at different times using different library preparation protocols to rule out contamination. The research as a whole found: Out-of-frame TCR alpha sharing in monozygotic twins was systematically underestimated by recombination models, whereas sharing between unrelated individuals was in agreement with the recombination models. Fewer insertions were carried by abundant cord blood beta clonotypes, a similar but weaker trend appeared in young adult naive repertoires, and no such trend appeared in memory repertoires. Invariant T cells such as MAIT and iNKT could partly confound zero-insertion analyses, though diverse VJ usage argued against this for most clonotypes. Compared with coincidental sharing between unrelated individuals, out-of-frame TCR alpha sequences shared between twins had an excess of sequences with low generation probability. In beta out-of-frame sequences, excess twin sharing was weaker, because having fewer shared sequences lowered the signal-to-noise ratio. Because the same donors could not be followed over many years, conclusions were based on cross-sectional statistical analysis.

The same specimen was also included in a second study, on yellow fever vaccine responses in identical twins. The second study's paper adds: The T cell response to vaccination in identical twins was reported by the authors to appear partly convergent and partly personalized. Focusing on identical twins, the study followed the T cell clones that responded to the vaccine, and did so with precision.

This sequence originates from a woman in her late teens or twenties in good health. Recombination joined TRBV28 with TRBJ2-7, and perhaps TRBD2 as D gene, on 5 matching bases. Input material: CD8+ T cells sorted from blood. The CDR3 corresponds to CASSGLRVAYEQYF. The DNA sequence is TGTGCCAGCAGCGGGTTGAGGGTCGCCTACGAGCAGTACTTC. The CDR3 plus the reference TRBV28 and TRBJ2-7 genes for the other parts give the full variable domain: DVKVTQSSRYLVKRTGEKVFLECVQDMDHENMFWYRQDPGLGLRLIYFSYDVKMKEKGDIPEGYSVSREKKERFSLILESASTNQTSMYLCASSGLRVAYEQYFGPGTRLTVT.